The 8 T cell receptor beta chains below were found in one sample sequenced in a study of technical replicates of blood from several donors. Sequencing was performed with immunoSEQ multiplex PCR; in TCRdb, only in-frame clones are kept and a portion is missing. The sample lists tens of thousands of clones, approximately 96% occurring once. The sequenced material came from T cells isolated from PBMCs. These receptor sequences come from a human donor in good health.

The chain is built from TRBV2 and TRBJ1-4, with TRBD1 matching over 7 bases. Trimming cost V 3 bases and J 0 bases; bases outside gene matches: 4. The germline gives CDR1 SNHLY, CDR2 FYNNEI. This CDR3 is built from 16 residues. The CDR3 DNA is TGTGCCAGCAGTGATAAGGGGGCTGCAACTAATGAAAAACTGTTTTTT. It is translated as CASSDKGAATNEKLFF.

V and J are TRBV5-6 and TRBJ2-3; 10 bases align to TRBD2. Trimming at V came to 4 bases and at J to 3 bases, leaving 8 bases not matched to a gene. Per germline, CDR1 SGHDT and CDR2 YYEEEE. The CDR3 length is 16 residues. The CDR3 DNA reads TGTGCCAGCAGCCCCTCTAGCGGGAGCGAAACAGATACGCAGTATTTT. Translation: CASSPSSGSETDTQYF. Full variable domain (rest looked up from reference TRBV5-6 and TRBJ2-3): DAGVTQSPTHLIKTRGQQVTLRCSPKSGHDTVSWYQQALGQGPQFIFQYYEEEERQRGNFPDRFSGHQFPNYSSELNVNALLLGDSALYLCASSPSSGSETDTQYFGPGTRLTVL.

This sequence joins TRBV6-5 and TRBJ1-2, with D tentatively TRBD1 (6 bases). Germline V gene lookup returns CDR1 MNHEY and CDR2 SVGAGI. This CDR3 comprises 14 residues. Trimming took off 6 bases at V and 6 bases at J, with 17 bases between the two ends. The CDR3 DNA follows: TGTGCCAGCAGAGAAGGGACACGGCCGGATGGCTACACCTTC. It translates to CASREGTRPDGYTF.

This rearrangement joins TRBV9 to TRBJ1-1, with 8 bases matching TRBD1. Trimming cost V 4 bases and J 3 bases; bases outside gene matches: 2. Germline V gene data show CDR1 as SGDLS and CDR2 as YYNGEE. The CDR3 contains 13 residues. The chain's CDR3 is CASSQTGDTEAFF. The CDR3 bases are TGTGCCAGCAGCCAGACAGGGGACACTGAAGCTTTCTTT. Combining the CDR3 with reference TRBV9 and TRBJ1-1 gives the whole variable domain DSGVTQTPKHLITATGQRVTLRCSPRSGDLSVYWYQQSLDQGLQFLIQYYNGEERAKGNILERFSAQQFPDLHSELNLSSLELGDSALYFCASSQTGDTEAFFGQGTRLTVV.

V is TRBV7-2 and J is TRBJ2-2; D is perhaps TRBD2 (5 bases). Trimming shortened V by 0 bases and J by 3 bases, and 20 bases separated the two germline ends. CDR3 length equals 19 residues. Germline lookup yields CDR1 SGHTA and CDR2 FQGNSA. The CDR3 DNA sequence: TGTGCCAGCAGCTTAGCATTTAGTCGGGGTCGGAGAGACACCGGGGAGCTGTTTTTT. Encoded protein: CASSLAFSRGRRDTGELFF.

This clone was seen a single time. The chain is built from TRBV5-4 and TRBJ2-2, with 10 nucleotides matching TRBD2. The ends lost 1 base at V and 1 base at J; junction bases unmatched: 4. The CDR3 totals 17 residues. In germline, CDR1 is SGHNT, CDR2 YYREEE (reference sequence). Written as DNA, the CDR3 is TGTGCCAGCAGCTTGCGACTAGCGGGTTTGAACACCGGGGAGCTGTTTTTT. Amino acids: CASSLRLAGLNTGELFF.

DNA of the CDR3: TGTGCCAGCAGAACCTTACAGGGAGGGGAGCAGTACTTC. Amino acid sequence: CASRTLQGGEQYF. V usage is TRBV5-6 and J usage is TRBJ2-7; D is perhaps TRBD2 (7 bases). The CDR3 consists of 13 residues. The germline V gene encodes CDR1 SGHDT and CDR2 YYEEEE. V lost 5 bases and J lost 7, with 16 bases in between.

The chain joins TRBV7-9 to TRBJ2-1, with unresolved D. Trimming shortened V by 1 base and J by 5 bases, and 9 bases separated the two germline ends. The CDR3 is 14 residues long. The germline V gene has CDR1 SEHNR and CDR2 FQNEAQ (reference sequence). CDR3 sequence reads: CASSLVLVNNEQFF. The CDR3 DNA follows: TGTGCCAGCAGCTTAGTACTGGTCAACAATGAGCAGTTCTTC.